Sequencing of this TCR beta chain was carried out in a study of T cells in Graves' hyperthyroidism and ophthalmopathy. The CDR3 extends over 14 amino acids. Germline CDR1 reads SEHNR; CDR2 reads FQNEAQ (reference sequence). V lost 4 bases and J lost 6; bases outside the gene matches: 6. Amplification yielded TCR beta CDR3 regions, with RNA transcripts as the source. HTBI primers were the set used in a first-round RT-PCR of the TCR CDR3. TCRdb processed the multiplex PCR reads anew with MiXCR; each CDR3 protein has one entry. This sample carries a few hundred thousand distinct CDR3 sequences, around 25% of them seen once, and the ten largest clones take 70% to 75%.

The TCR comes from a man in his forties or fifties with Graves' hyperthyroidism. V is TRBV7-9 and J is TRBJ1-2; 9 positions match TRBD1. The sequenced sample consisted of blood. The CDR3 protein is CASSYSQGADGYTF. CDR3 nucleotides: TGTGCCAGCAGCTACTCACAGGGGGCGGATGGCTACACCTTC.